The clone carrying this T cell receptor beta chain was recorded many times. Each CDR3 protein is one row after TCRdb ran MiXCR on the 5' RACE reads. The table records some 500,000 distinct CDR3 sequences, approximately 9.6% of them present only once. This sample was included in a study of identical twins. The same specimen was also included in a second study, on yellow fever vaccine responses in identical twins.

Sequenced material: PBMCs. This sequence was found in a woman under 30 in good health.

The CDR3 bases are TGCAGTGCTAGAGATCCCTACGGTGCAGATACGCAGTATTTT. This translates into CSARDPYGADTQYF. V and J are TRBV20-1 and TRBJ2-3; D unclear. Germline CDR1 is DFQATT and CDR2 is SNEGSKA (reference sequence). The V gene lost 0 bases and the J gene lost 4 bases, with 11 bases spanning the gap. The length of the CDR3 is 14 residues.